This section outlines one T cell receptor beta chain sequence together with its context. What it recognizes is unknown. This may arise from a read error, as a much more abundant clone is one base away. CDR3 size: 19 residues. V was pared by 3 bases and J by 6 bases, with 12 bases of the junction left unmatched. Germline V gene sequence: CDR1 SGHVS, CDR2 FQNEAQ. The library was made from cDNA and included unique molecular identifiers. MiXCR, run by TCRdb on the PCR reads, gives a single entry per CDR3 protein. The sample yields about 160,000 distinct CDR3 sequences, approximately 35% seen once. This sample was included in a study of post-analysis software for immune sequencing data. In the study overall: In terms of disease course, relapsing-remitting, secondary progressive and progressive-relapsing multiple sclerosis were included.

Study-level findings and limits: Batch-mates among the samples co-clustered strongly by F measure. Included in a set of five TRBV segments more frequent in patients than controls were TRBV5-6, TRBV5-1 and TRBV20-1. Controls significantly exceeded multiple sclerosis patients in normalized Chao1 diversity.

The source was blood, collected after autologous hematopoietic stem cell transplantation. The sequence was obtained from a girl aged 10 to 17 with multiple sclerosis. This rearrangement joins TRBV7-8 to TRBJ2-4; 15 nucleotides align to TRBD2. Here the CDR3 DNA reads TGTGCCAGCAGCTTCGGACGCAGGGGGACTAGCGGGAGGCGAAACATTCAGTACTTC. Translation gives CASSFGRRGTSGRRNIQYF.